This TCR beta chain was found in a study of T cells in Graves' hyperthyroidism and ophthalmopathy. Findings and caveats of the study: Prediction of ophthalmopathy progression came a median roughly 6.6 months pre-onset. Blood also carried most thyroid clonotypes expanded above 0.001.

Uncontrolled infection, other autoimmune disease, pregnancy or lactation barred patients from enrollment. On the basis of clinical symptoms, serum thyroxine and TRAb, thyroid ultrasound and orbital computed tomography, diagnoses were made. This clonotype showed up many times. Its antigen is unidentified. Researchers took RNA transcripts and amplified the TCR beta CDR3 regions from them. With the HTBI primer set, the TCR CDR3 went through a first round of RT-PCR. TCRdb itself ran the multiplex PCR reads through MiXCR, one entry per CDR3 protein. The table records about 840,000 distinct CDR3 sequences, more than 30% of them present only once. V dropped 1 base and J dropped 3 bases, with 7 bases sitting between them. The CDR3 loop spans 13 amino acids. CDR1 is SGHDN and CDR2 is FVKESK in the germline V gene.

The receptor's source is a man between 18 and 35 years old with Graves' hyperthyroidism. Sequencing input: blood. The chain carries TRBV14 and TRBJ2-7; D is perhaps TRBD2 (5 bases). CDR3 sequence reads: CASSQVEGYEQYF. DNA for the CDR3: TGTGCCAGCAGCCAAGTTGAGGGCTACGAGCAGTACTTC.